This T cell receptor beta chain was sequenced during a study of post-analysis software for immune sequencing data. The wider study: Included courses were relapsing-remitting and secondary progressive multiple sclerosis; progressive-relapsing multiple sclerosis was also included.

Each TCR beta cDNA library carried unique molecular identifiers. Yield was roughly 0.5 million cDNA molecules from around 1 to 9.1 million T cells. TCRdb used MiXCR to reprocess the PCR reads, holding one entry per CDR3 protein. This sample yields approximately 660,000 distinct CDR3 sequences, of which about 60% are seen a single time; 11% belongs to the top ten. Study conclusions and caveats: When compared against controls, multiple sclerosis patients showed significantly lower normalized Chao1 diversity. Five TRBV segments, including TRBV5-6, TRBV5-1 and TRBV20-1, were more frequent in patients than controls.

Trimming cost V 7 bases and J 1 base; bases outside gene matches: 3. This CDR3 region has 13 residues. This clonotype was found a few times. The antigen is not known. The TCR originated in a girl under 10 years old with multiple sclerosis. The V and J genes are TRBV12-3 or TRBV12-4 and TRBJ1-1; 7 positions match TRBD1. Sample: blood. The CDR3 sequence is CASTWDRNTEAFF. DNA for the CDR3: TGTGCCAGCACCTGGGACAGGAACACTGAAGCTTTCTTT.